This is a list of T cell receptor beta chains from one sample in a study of blood T cell repertoires in COVID-19. Data came from immunoSEQ multiplex PCR; TCRdb stores just in-frame clones and leaves some out. The table shows fewer than 300,000 clones, with 75% to 95% occurring only once. Sequences were obtained from PBMCs or T cells enriched from blood (not recorded which). The receptors were gathered from a woman aged 30 to 39 who had recovered from COVID-19. Both conserved end residues are part of each CDR3.

V	CDR3
TRBV28	CASSTIGQGYNYGYTF
TRBV7-2	CASSLEGAREAFF
TRBV5-1	CASSLGPSGRTDTQYF
TRBV13	CASSLGVPGEGPYEQYF
TRBV7-3	CASSAQGGYEAFF
TRBV2	CASSRTNQPQHF
TRBV14	CASSQSRAYNEQFF
TRBV30	CAWRSNRMNTEAFF
TRBV2	CASRGESYQPQHF
TRBV28	CASSFVAVGATQYF
TRBV28	CASRSGTSGSLSYNEQFF
TRBV7-3	CASSLVTGLVGELFF
TRBV24-1	CATSDGSQETQYF
TRBV5-5	CASSFIGTGYNEQFF
TRBV3-1/TRBV3-2	CASSHPGGRYNEQFF
TRBV7-9	CASSLQGQGAAKNIQYF
TRBV18	CASSQNREEQFF
TRBV7-2	CASSLRRIAYNEQFF
TRBV7-9	CASSLVAGLNTGELFF
TRBV10-2	CASGGGLAGVAQETQYF
TRBV6-5	CASSYSPGQENYGYTF